This is a list of T cell receptor beta chains from one sample in a study of cytotoxic CD8 clonotypes in ibrutinib-treated CLL. The protocol was immunoSEQ multiplex PCR, while the TCRdb copy is restricted to in-frame clones and leaves out a portion. The table lists some 92,000 clones, roughly three quarters of them singletons. Sequenced here: PBMCs, sampled after 24 months of ibrutinib treatment. The receptors stem from a human donor with chronic lymphocytic leukemia. The CDR3 runs from the conserved cysteine through the conserved F or W. Each record gives: J gene, D gene, V gene, clone size, CDR3 protein, CDR3 DNA. A D gene is named only where the DNA matches it firmly. A clone size is listed for some rows: how often the clone was seen (once, few, many), or a class if it is expanded.

J: TRBJ1-2; D: NA; V: TRBV6-1; size: NA; CDR3: CASNSAGTDNYGYTF; DNA: TGTGCCAGCAACTCGGCGGGAACGGATAACTATGGCTACACCTTC
J: TRBJ2-7; D: NA; V: TRBV27; size: NA; CDR3: CASSLHGPAYEQYF; DNA: TGTGCCAGCAGTTTACACGGACCAGCCTACGAGCAGTACTTC
J: TRBJ2-3; D: TRBD2; V: TRBV25-1; size: NA; CDR3: CASSDRGGRALDTQYF; DNA: TGTGCCAGCAGTGACAGGGGCGGGAGGGCCCTGGATACGCAGTATTTT
J: TRBJ2-3; D: NA; V: TRBV15; size: NA; CDR3: CATSARLIRRDMDTQYF; DNA: TGTGCCACCAGCGCCCGACTAATTAGGCGAGACATGGATACGCAGTATTTT
J: TRBJ1-2; D: NA; V: TRBV13; size: once; CDR3: CASSLKGVSAYGYTF; DNA: TGTGCCAGCAGCTTAAAGGGGGTCAGCGCCTATGGCTACACCTTC
J: TRBJ2-7; D: TRBD2; V: TRBV6-6; size: NA; CDR3: CASRTSGAYEQYF; DNA: TGTGCCAGCAGGACTAGCGGAGCCTACGAGCAGTACTTC
J: TRBJ1-5; D: NA; V: TRBV19; size: few; CDR3: CASMEQWNNQPQHF; DNA: TGTGCCAGTATGGAACAGTGGAACAATCAGCCCCAGCATTTT
J: TRBJ2-3; D: NA; V: TRBV21-1; size: few; CDR3: CASSRPEGQVIRSPTDTQYF; DNA: TGTGCCAGCAGCAGACCTGAGGGACAGGTAATCAGGTCCCCCACAGATACGCAGTATTTT
J: TRBJ2-3; D: TRBD2; V: TRBV13; size: NA; CDR3: CASSLSGSASTDTQYF; DNA: TGTGCCAGCAGCTTAAGCGGGAGCGCTAGCACAGATACGCAGTATTTT
J: TRBJ2-2; D: NA; V: TRBV19; size: once; CDR3: CACRQVGLNTGELFF; DNA: TGTGCCTGCCGACAGGTTGGTCTGAACACCGGGGAGCTGTTTTTT
J: TRBJ2-5; D: NA; V: TRBV19; size: once; CDR3: CASSIIFTSWETQYF; DNA: TGTGCCAGTAGTATAATATTCACGAGCTGGGAGACCCAGTACTTC
J: TRBJ2-3; D: NA; V: TRBV7-3; size: few; CDR3: CASSPRVGGTDTQYF; DNA: TGTGCCAGCAGCCCCAGAGTAGGGGGAACAGATACGCAGTATTTT
J: TRBJ2-7; D: TRBD2; V: TRBV9; size: NA; CDR3: CASSAGLGAYEQYF; DNA: TGTGCCAGCAGCGCCGGACTAGGGGCCTACGAGCAGTACTTC
J: TRBJ2-5; D: TRBD1; V: TRBV5-1; size: NA; CDR3: CASSLDRGQETQYF; DNA: TGCGCCAGCAGCTTGGACAGGGGGCAGGAGACCCAGTACTTC
J: TRBJ2-5; D: NA; V: TRBV9; size: NA; CDR3: CASSAGSMRDWGETQYF; DNA: TGTGCCAGCAGCGCGGGGAGTATGCGGGACTGGGGGGAGACCCAGTACTTC
J: TRBJ2-7; D: NA; V: TRBV13; size: NA; CDR3: CASSLVVHEQYF; DNA: TGTGCCAGCAGCTTGGTAGTCCACGAGCAGTACTTC
J: TRBJ2-7; D: TRBD1; V: TRBV19; size: medium-sized; CDR3: CASSIGTGGEQYF; DNA: TGTGCCAGTAGTATTGGGACAGGGGGCGAGCAGTACTTC
J: TRBJ2-5; D: NA; V: TRBV5-5; size: NA; CDR3: CASSLVETQYF; DNA: TGTGCCAGCAGCTTGGTGGAGACCCAGTACTTC
J: TRBJ1-2; D: TRBD1; V: TRBV28; size: few; CDR3: CASGGLYYGYTF; DNA: TGTGCCTCAGGGGGGCTTTACTATGGCTACACCTTC
J: TRBJ1-1; D: NA; V: TRBV18; size: NA; CDR3: CASSPVVSEAFF; DNA: TGTGCCAGCTCACCAGTGGTCTCTGAAGCTTTCTTT
J: TRBJ1-5; D: NA; V: TRBV30; size: NA; CDR3: CAWSQGSNQPQHF; DNA: TGTGCCTGGAGTCAGGGAAGCAATCAGCCCCAGCATTTT
J: TRBJ2-7; D: NA; V: TRBV7-5; size: NA; CDR3: CVRSLGGASGAPYEQYF; DNA: TGTGTCAGAAGCTTGGGGGGGGCTAGCGGGGCCCCCTACGAGCAGTACTTC
J: TRBJ2-1; D: TRBD1; V: TRBV27; size: NA; CDR3: CASRNRQGANNEQFF; DNA: TGTGCCAGCAGGAACCGACAGGGGGCGAACAATGAGCAGTTCTTC
J: TRBJ2-5; D: NA; V: TRBV29-1; size: once; CDR3: CSVRRQQETQYF; DNA: TGCAGCGTTAGAAGACAGCAAGAGACCCAGTACTTC
J: TRBJ2-1; D: TRBD2; V: TRBV19; size: NA; CDR3: CASSIPYIAGGGDEQFF; DNA: TGTGCCAGTAGTATCCCCTACATCGCGGGAGGAGGTGATGAGCAGTTCTTC
J: TRBJ2-1; D: TRBD2; V: TRBV10-3; size: NA; CDR3: CAIRDSGGGSYNEQFF; DNA: TGTGCCATCAGAGATAGCGGGGGGGGCTCCTACAATGAGCAGTTCTTC
J: TRBJ2-1; D: TRBD2; V: TRBV2; size: NA; CDR3: CASRVGVAGAREQFF; DNA: TGTGCCAGCAGGGTCGGGGTAGCGGGAGCTCGGGAGCAGTTCTTC
J: TRBJ2-1; D: TRBD2; V: TRBV10-1; size: NA; CDR3: CASSDSRGTSGYNEQFF; DNA: TGCGCCAGCAGTGATAGTCGAGGGACTAGCGGGTACAATGAGCAGTTCTTC
J: TRBJ2-2; D: NA; V: TRBV5-8; size: NA; CDR3: CASSLTGRSTGELFF; DNA: TGTGCCAGCAGCTTGACGGGGCGTAGCACCGGGGAGCTGTTTTTT
J: TRBJ2-7; D: NA; V: TRBV5-1; size: NA; CDR3: CASSLGQGGGYEQYF; DNA: TGCGCCAGCAGCTTGGGACAGGGTGGGGGGTACGAGCAGTACTTC
J: TRBJ2-4; D: NA; V: TRBV11-2; size: NA; CDR3: CASSSRPDHPAKNIQYF; DNA: TGTGCCAGCAGCTCCCGTCCAGACCATCCCGCCAAAAACATTCAGTACTTC
J: TRBJ2-1; D: TRBD2; V: TRBV18; size: few; CDR3: CASSPTSGSSYNEQFF; DNA: TGTGCCAGCTCACCAACTAGCGGGAGCTCCTACAATGAGCAGTTCTTC
J: TRBJ2-3; D: NA; V: TRBV18; size: NA; CDR3: CASSPLQQDTQYF; DNA: TGTGCCAGCTCACCACTCCAACAAGATACGCAGTATTTT
J: TRBJ1-5; D: NA; V: TRBV11-3; size: NA; CDR3: CASSSPVDGTPLYSNQPQHF; DNA: TGTGCCAGCAGCTCCCCCGTCGATGGGACACCTCTTTATAGCAATCAGCCCCAGCATTTT
J: TRBJ1-2; D: NA; V: TRBV2; size: once; CDR3: CASSPGYSWGYTF; DNA: TGTGCCAGCAGCCCAGGGTATTCCTGGGGCTACACCTTC
J: TRBJ1-6; D: NA; V: TRBV5-1; size: NA; CDR3: CASSLRGTFNSPLHF; DNA: TGCGCCAGCAGCTTGCGGGGTACCTTTAATTCACCCCTCCACTTT
J: TRBJ1-1; D: TRBD1; V: TRBV5-6; size: once; CDR3: CASSLQGANTEAFF; DNA: TGTGCCAGCAGCTTGCAGGGGGCGAACACTGAAGCTTTCTTT
J: TRBJ2-5; D: NA; V: TRBV21-1; size: NA; CDR3: CASSNTQQETQYF; DNA: TGTGCCAGCAGCAATACCCAACAAGAGACCCAGTACTTC
J: TRBJ1-2; D: NA; V: TRBV6-1; size: once; CDR3: CASSDVGFEMYYGYTF; DNA: TGTGCCAGCAGTGATGTGGGATTCGAGATGTACTATGGCTACACCTTC
J: TRBJ2-3; D: TRBD2; V: TRBV18; size: NA; CDR3: CASSPGLAEDTQYF; DNA: TGTGCCAGCTCACCGGGACTAGCGGAAGATACGCAGTATTTT
J: TRBJ2-5; D: TRBD2; V: TRBV7-6; size: NA; CDR3: CASSFASGPQETQYF; DNA: TGTGCCAGCAGCTTCGCTAGCGGTCCACAAGAGACCCAGTACTTC
J: TRBJ2-1; D: TRBD2; V: TRBV4-2; size: NA; CDR3: CASSQDEKRGGVNEQFF; DNA: TGTGCCAGCAGCCAAGATGAGAAGCGGGGGGGCGTCAATGAGCAGTTCTTC
J: TRBJ2-5; D: TRBD1; V: TRBV5-1; size: NA; CDR3: CASSGGPSSRETQYF; DNA: TGCGCCAGCTCAGGGGGCCCATCTTCTCGGGAGACCCAGTACTTC
J: TRBJ2-3; D: TRBD1; V: TRBV7-3; size: once; CDR3: CASSRGQSTDTQYF; DNA: TGTGCCAGCAGCCGGGGACAGAGCACAGATACGCAGTATTTT
J: TRBJ2-1; D: TRBD1; V: TRBV5-1; size: NA; CDR3: CASSLAPGQGYEQFF; DNA: TGCGCCAGCAGCTTGGCCCCGGGACAGGGTTATGAGCAGTTCTTC
J: TRBJ2-3; D: TRBD2; V: TRBV11-2; size: NA; CDR3: CASSLHGRASTDTQYF; DNA: TGTGCCAGCAGCTTACACGGGAGGGCCAGTACAGATACGCAGTATTTT
J: TRBJ2-2; D: TRBD2; V: TRBV4-2; size: NA; CDR3: CASSREASGRSGELFF; DNA: TGTGCCAGCAGCCGCGAGGCTAGCGGGAGGTCCGGGGAGCTGTTTTTT
J: TRBJ2-1; D: NA; V: TRBV28; size: NA; CDR3: CASSLIAYANNEQFF; DNA: TGTGCCAGCAGTTTAATAGCGTATGCCAACAATGAGCAGTTCTTC
J: TRBJ1-1; D: TRBD1; V: TRBV7-3; size: few; CDR3: CASSSDRGSVAFF; DNA: TGTGCCAGCAGCTCGGACAGGGGGAGCGTAGCTTTCTTT
J: TRBJ1-1; D: NA; V: TRBV27; size: NA; CDR3: CASSVPGNTEAFF; DNA: TGTGCCAGTAGCGTCCCGGGGAACACTGAAGCTTTCTTT
J: TRBJ2-5; D: NA; V: TRBV15; size: NA; CDR3: CATRRETQYF; DNA: TGTGCCACCAGACGGGAGACCCAGTACTTC
J: TRBJ2-7; D: TRBD1; V: TRBV20-1; size: few; CDR3: CSAPDRREQYF; DNA: TGCAGTGCCCCGGACAGGCGGGAGCAGTACTTC
J: TRBJ2-1; D: TRBD2; V: TRBV9; size: NA; CDR3: CASSVVAGGLEQFF; DNA: TGTGCCAGCAGCGTAGTAGCGGGAGGGTTAGAGCAGTTCTTC
J: TRBJ1-4; D: NA; V: TRBV19; size: once; CDR3: CASKTSGEGGKKLFF; DNA: TGTGCCAGTAAAACGTCAGGGGAAGGAGGTAAAAAACTGTTTTTT
J: TRBJ2-1; D: TRBD1; V: TRBV19; size: once; CDR3: CASSPLTGGTYNEQFF; DNA: TGTGCCAGTAGTCCTTTGACAGGGGGCACCTACAATGAGCAGTTCTTC
J: TRBJ2-3; D: NA; V: TRBV7-7; size: NA; CDR3: CASSLGSMGSGTDTQYF; DNA: TGTGCTAGCAGCTTAGGTTCGATGGGTAGCGGCACAGATACGCAGTATTTT
J: TRBJ1-4; D: TRBD1; V: TRBV2; size: once; CDR3: CASIGTDNEKLFF; DNA: TGTGCCAGCATTGGGACAGATAATGAAAAACTGTTTTTT